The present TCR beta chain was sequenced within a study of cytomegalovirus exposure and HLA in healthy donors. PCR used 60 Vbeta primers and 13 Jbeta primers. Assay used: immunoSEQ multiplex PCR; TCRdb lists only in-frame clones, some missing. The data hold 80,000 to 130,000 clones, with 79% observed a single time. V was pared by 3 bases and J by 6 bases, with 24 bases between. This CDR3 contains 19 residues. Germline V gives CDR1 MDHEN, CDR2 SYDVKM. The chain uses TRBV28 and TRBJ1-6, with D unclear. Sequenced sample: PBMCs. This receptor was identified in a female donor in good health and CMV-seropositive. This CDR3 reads CASSFFRVGSLIPNSPLHF. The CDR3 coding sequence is TGTGCCAGCAGTTTCTTTCGTGTGGGCAGCCTAATTCCTAATTCACCCCTCCACTTT.